This TCR beta chain comes out of a study of shared clonotypes between healthy human individuals. Study-wide findings and caveats: Among several donors, approximately 5% of naive CD4 clonotypes were found in common. Naive subsets tended to show greater estimated richness than memory subsets.

Using immunoSEQ multiplex PCR, the repertoire was profiled, and TCRdb retains in-frame clones only, with some absent. The data hold approximately 250,000 clones, with 50% to 80% observed a single time. Notes on this clone: Its antigen is currently unknown.

Per germline, CDR1 MGHDK and CDR2 SYGVNS. The CDR3 loop spans 11 amino acids. Trimming shortened V by 8 bases and J by 0 bases, and 5 bases separated the two germline ends. The clonotype was recovered from a young man in good health. The chain carries TRBV25-1 and TRBJ2-7, with D unclear. Sample: memory CD4+ T cells sorted from blood. Subset of the sample: CD45RA-negative fraction. The CDR3 loop reads CASAGSYEQYF. The CDR3 DNA is TGTGCCAGCGCTGGCTCCTACGAGCAGTACTTC.